Listed here are 21 T cell receptor beta chains from one sample, sequenced in a study of CD8+ T cells in alopecia areata. RNA extraction and reverse transcription yielded cDNA as sequencing template. The protocol was immunoSEQ multiplex PCR, while the TCRdb copy is restricted to in-frame clones and leaves out a portion. Of under 250,000 clones listed, about three fifths are singletons. Sample treatment: oral pan-JAK inhibitor, 5-10 mg twice daily. The starting material was CD4+ T cells sorted from blood, obtained at week 4, from a patient treated with tofacitinib. Every receptor here comes from a human donor with alopecia areata.

V usage is TRBV4-3 and J usage is TRBJ2-7; D is ambiguous. Trimming took off 0 bases at V and 3 bases at J, with 12 bases between the two ends. This CDR3 contains 15 residues. The V gene's germline CDR1 is LGHNA and CDR2 YSLEER. CDR3 amino acids: CASSQDAGPYYEQYF. Here the CDR3 DNA reads TGCGCCAGCAGCCAAGATGCCGGTCCGTACTACGAGCAGTACTTC.

The DNA for the CDR3 is TGTGCCATTACCCAGGGCAGGGGTTCACCCCTCCACTTT. Its translation is CAITQGRGSPLHF. J is TRBJ1-6 and V is TRBV6-1; TRBD1 is a possible D gene (6 bases). CDR1 and CDR2 from the germline V gene are MNHNS and SASEGT. V shed 10 bases and J shed 9 bases, with 16 bases lying between them. This CDR3 is built from 13 residues.

With regard to this clone: A single base is all that separates this from a far larger clone, so a read error is likely. This chain uses TRBV29-1 with TRBJ2-3, with D possibly TRBD1 on 6 matching bases. The CDR3 extends over 14 amino acids. CDR1 and CDR2 (germline): SQVTM, ANQGSEA. The germline V and J ends were trimmed by 7 bases and 3 bases, with 17 bases remaining between them. CDR3 region: CSGEKGRGTDTQYF. The DNA for the CDR3 is TGCAGCGGCGAAAAGGGTAGGGGGACAGATACGCAGTATTTT.

This clone was observed a handful of times. The chain recombines TRBV28 with TRBJ2-5; the D gene could be TRBD1 or TRBD2 (6 bases each). The CDR3 sequence is 16 residues long. Germline CDR1 MDHEN, CDR2 SYDVKM. V was cut by 6 bases and J by 2 bases, with 19 bases left in between. This CDR3 is CASSSPRGRAQETQYF. The DNA of the CDR3 is TGTGCCAGCAGCTCCCCCCGGGGGCGGGCGCAAGAGACCCAGTACTTC.

This chain uses TRBV11-2 with TRBJ2-2; D is unresolved. The germline V and J ends were trimmed by 2 bases and 1 base, with 8 bases remaining between them. From germline, CDR1 is SGHAT and CDR2 FQNNGV. The CDR3 length is 15 residues. CDR3 sequence: CASSLLGKNTGELFF. The CDR3 nucleotides are TGTGCCAGCAGCTTATTGGGCAAGAACACCGGGGAGCTGTTTTTT.

The chain is built from TRBV5-1 and TRBJ2-5; 7 bases align to TRBD1. CDR1 and CDR2 from the germline V gene are SGHRS and YFSETQ. The CDR3 contains 13 residues. With 4 bases clipped from V and 2 bases from J, the junction kept 2 bases outside the gene matches. The CDR3 region has the DNA TGCGCCAGCAGCACGGGACAGCAAGAGACCCAGTACTTC. It specifies CASSTGQQETQYF. Full variable domain (rest looked up from reference TRBV5-1 and TRBJ2-5): KAGVTQTPRYLIKTRGQQVTLSCSPISGHRSVSWYQQTPGQGLQFLFEYFSETQRNKGNFPGRFSGRQFSNSRSEMNVSTLELGDSALYLCASSTGQQETQYFGPGTRLLVL.

The rearrangement uses TRBV30 and TRBJ2-6; 8 bases are shared with TRBD1. J lost 2 bases, V lost 2 bases, and 5 bases had no gene match. This CDR3 spans 16 amino acids. Per germline, CDR1 GTSNPN and CDR2 SVGIG (reference sequence). The CDR3, as DNA: TGTGCCTGGAGTATCCCGACAGGGGCTGGGGCCAACGTCCTGACTTTC. Protein product: CAWSIPTGAGANVLTF.

This clone has a handful of counts. V and J are TRBV29-1 and TRBJ2-7, with a possible D match to TRBD2 (5 bases). Between the trimmed V and J ends, which lost 7 bases and 4 bases, there was a span of 14 bases. This CDR3 has 12 amino acids. Germline V lookup: CDR1 SQVTM, CDR2 ANQGSEA. The CDR3 nucleotides read TGCAGCGGTGGCCAGACGGGGTACGAGCAGTACTTC. Amino acid sequence: CSGGQTGYEQYF.

This clone has only a few counts. The chain recombines TRBV7-9 with TRBJ2-1; 7 bases are shared with TRBD2. This CDR3 comprises 17 residues. Unmatched junction bases numbered 10, after V lost 3 bases and J lost 2 bases. Looked up from germline, CDR1 is SEHNR and CDR2 is FQNEAQ (reference sequence). CDR3 residues: CASSFLKGGATYNEQFF. CDR3 coding DNA: TGTGCCAGCAGCTTTTTGAAGGGAGGGGCCACCTACAATGAGCAGTTCTTC.

The CDR3 nucleotides read TGTGCCAGCAGTTCGACAGGGGACTATGGCTACACCTTC. Its translation is CASSSTGDYGYTF. The chain recombines TRBV6-5 with TRBJ1-2; TRBD1 matches at 8 bases. Trimming took 4 bases from V and 3 from J; bases not matched to a gene: 1. The CDR3 runs 13 residues. Germline V gene sequence: CDR1 MNHEY, CDR2 SVGAGI.

The CDR3 loop reads CSARKGSGYTF. The CDR3 bases are TGCAGTGCTAGAAAAGGGAGTGGCTACACCTTC. The J gene is TRBJ1-2, the V gene TRBV20-1; no reliable D call. Germline V gene lookup returns CDR1 DFQATT and CDR2 SNEGSKA (reference sequence). V lost 2 bases and J 7 bases, leaving 8 bases between the germline ends. The CDR3 has 11 amino acids.

The chain carries TRBV11-2 and TRBJ2-1; no reliable D call. V gave up 3 bases and J gave up 5 bases, with 5 bases separating them. Germline V gene data show CDR1 as SGHAT and CDR2 as FQNNGV. The CDR3 has 12 amino acids. CDR3 in amino acids: CASSFQDNEQFF. The CDR3 DNA sequence: TGTGCCAGCAGCTTTCAAGACAATGAGCAGTTCTTC.

V gene TRBV29-1 combines with J gene TRBJ1-1, with 7 bases identical to TRBD1. After removal of 7 bases from V and 4 bases from J, the junction contained 3 bases not matched to a gene. CDR3 length equals 11 residues. The germline gives CDR1 SQVTM, CDR2 ANQGSEA. The CDR3 DNA follows: TGCAGCGCCCAGGGGGTCACTGAAGCTTTCTTT. Translated, it gives CSAQGVTEAFF.

The chain uses TRBV6-4 and TRBJ2-1, with 10 nucleotides matching TRBD2. This CDR3 has 15 residues. Germline trimming cut 3 bases from V and 8 bases from J; bases unmatched to any gene: 7. CDR1 MRHNA and CDR2 SNTAGT come from the germline V gene. For the CDR3, the DNA is TGTGCCAGCAGTGAAGGAGCGGGGGGGCGGTATGAGCAGTTCTTC. Translated: CASSEGAGGRYEQFF.

This chain joins TRBV7-6 and TRBJ2-3; D unresolved. This CDR3 has 10 amino acids. Trimming took off 8 bases at V and 3 bases at J, with 3 bases between the two ends. CDR1 and CDR2 from the germline V gene are SGHVS and FNYEAQ. The CDR3 spells CASGTDTQYF. CDR3 bases: TGTGCCAGCGGAACAGATACGCAGTATTTT.

The chain is built from TRBV27 and TRBJ1-6; the match to TRBD1 covers 9 bases. Trimming cost V 3 bases and J 11 bases; bases outside gene matches: 5. The CDR3 spans 14 residues. In germline, CDR1 is MNHEY, CDR2 SMNVEV (reference sequence). The CDR3 is CASSFGTGSAPLHF. The CDR3 bases are TGTGCCAGCAGTTTCGGGACAGGGTCGGCACCCCTCCACTTT.

CDR3 in amino acids: CASSLIAHQPQHF. Written as DNA, the CDR3 is TGTGCCAGCAGCTTAATCGCCCATCAGCCCCAGCATTTT. The J gene is TRBJ1-5, the V gene TRBV7-3; D not certain. CDR3 length: 13 residues. The V gene lost 1 base and the J gene lost 5 bases, with 6 bases spanning the gap. Germline V gives CDR1 SGHTA, CDR2 FQGTGA.

The CDR3 DNA follows: TGCAGCGCCGGGGACCTTGAGCAGTACTTC. Translation gives CSAGDLEQYF. J is TRBJ2-7 and V is TRBV29-1; D is tentatively TRBD1 or TRBD2 (5 bases each). V was cut by 7 bases and J by 7 bases, with 11 bases left in between. This CDR3 has 10 residues. Germline lookup yields CDR1 SQVTM and CDR2 ANQGSEA.

This chain joins TRBV29-1 and TRBJ1-1; D remains unclear. The CDR3 covers 13 residues. Germline V lookup: CDR1 SQVTM, CDR2 ANQGSEA. The ends were cut back, 4 bases at V and 2 bases at J, with 11 bases in the middle. CDR3: CSVVRQHNTEAFF. The DNA for the CDR3 is TGCAGCGTTGTCAGGCAACACAACACTGAAGCTTTCTTT.

This chain joins TRBV2 and TRBJ1-5; 7 bases line up with TRBD1. Unmatched junction bases numbered 2, after V lost 7 bases and J lost 5 bases. Looked up from germline, CDR1 is SNHLY and CDR2 is FYNNEI. The CDR3 length is 12 residues. CDR3 sequence: CASNRGDQPQHF. DNA of the CDR3: TGTGCCAGCAACAGGGGAGATCAGCCCCAGCATTTT.

This chain links TRBV29-1 with TRBJ1-1, with D unclear. The CDR3 contains 12 residues. Trimming removed 7 bases from V and 0 bases from J, with 9 bases in between. Germline assignment: CDR1 SQVTM and CDR2 ANQGSEA. CDR3 DNA sequence: TGCAGCGGAGGAGACATGAACACTGAAGCTTTCTTT. As protein: CSGGDMNTEAFF.